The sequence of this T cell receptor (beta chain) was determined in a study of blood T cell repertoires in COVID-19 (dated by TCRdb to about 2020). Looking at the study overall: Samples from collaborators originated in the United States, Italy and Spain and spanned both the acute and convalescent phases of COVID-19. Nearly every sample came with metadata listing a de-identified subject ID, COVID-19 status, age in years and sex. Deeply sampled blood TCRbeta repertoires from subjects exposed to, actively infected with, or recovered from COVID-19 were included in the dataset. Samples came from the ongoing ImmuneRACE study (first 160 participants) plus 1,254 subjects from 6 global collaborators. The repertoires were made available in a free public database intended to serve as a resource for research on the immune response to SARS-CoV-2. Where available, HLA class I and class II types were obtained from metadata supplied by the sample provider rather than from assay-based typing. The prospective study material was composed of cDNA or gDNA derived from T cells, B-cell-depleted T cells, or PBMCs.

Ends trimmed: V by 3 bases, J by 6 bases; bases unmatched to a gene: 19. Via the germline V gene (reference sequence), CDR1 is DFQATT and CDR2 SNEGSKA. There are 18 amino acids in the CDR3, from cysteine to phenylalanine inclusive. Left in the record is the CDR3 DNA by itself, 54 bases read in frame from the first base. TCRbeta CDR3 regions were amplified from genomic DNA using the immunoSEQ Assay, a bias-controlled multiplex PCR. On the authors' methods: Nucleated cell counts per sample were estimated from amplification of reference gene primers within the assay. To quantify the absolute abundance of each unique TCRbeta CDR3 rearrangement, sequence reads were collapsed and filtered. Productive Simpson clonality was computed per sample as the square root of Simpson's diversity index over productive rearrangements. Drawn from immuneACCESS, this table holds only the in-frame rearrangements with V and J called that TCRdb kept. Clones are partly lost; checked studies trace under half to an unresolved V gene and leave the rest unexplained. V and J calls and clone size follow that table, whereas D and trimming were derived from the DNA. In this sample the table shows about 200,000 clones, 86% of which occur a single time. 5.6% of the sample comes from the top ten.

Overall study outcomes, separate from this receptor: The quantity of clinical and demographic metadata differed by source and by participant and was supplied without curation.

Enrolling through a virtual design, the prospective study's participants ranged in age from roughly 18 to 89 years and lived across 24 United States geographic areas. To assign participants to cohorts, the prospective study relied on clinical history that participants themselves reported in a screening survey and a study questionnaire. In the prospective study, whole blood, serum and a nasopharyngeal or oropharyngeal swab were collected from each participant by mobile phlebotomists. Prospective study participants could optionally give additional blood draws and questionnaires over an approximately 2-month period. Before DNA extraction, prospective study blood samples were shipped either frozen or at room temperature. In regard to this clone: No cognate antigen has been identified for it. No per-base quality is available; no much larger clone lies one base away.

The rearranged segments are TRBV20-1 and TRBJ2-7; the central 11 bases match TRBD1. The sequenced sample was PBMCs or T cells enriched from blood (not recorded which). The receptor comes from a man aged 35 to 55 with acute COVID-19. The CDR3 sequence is CSASEGTGGAGASGEQYF. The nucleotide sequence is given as TGCAGTGCTAGTGAGGGGACAGGGGGAGCGGGAGCCTCTGGCGAGCAGTACTTC.